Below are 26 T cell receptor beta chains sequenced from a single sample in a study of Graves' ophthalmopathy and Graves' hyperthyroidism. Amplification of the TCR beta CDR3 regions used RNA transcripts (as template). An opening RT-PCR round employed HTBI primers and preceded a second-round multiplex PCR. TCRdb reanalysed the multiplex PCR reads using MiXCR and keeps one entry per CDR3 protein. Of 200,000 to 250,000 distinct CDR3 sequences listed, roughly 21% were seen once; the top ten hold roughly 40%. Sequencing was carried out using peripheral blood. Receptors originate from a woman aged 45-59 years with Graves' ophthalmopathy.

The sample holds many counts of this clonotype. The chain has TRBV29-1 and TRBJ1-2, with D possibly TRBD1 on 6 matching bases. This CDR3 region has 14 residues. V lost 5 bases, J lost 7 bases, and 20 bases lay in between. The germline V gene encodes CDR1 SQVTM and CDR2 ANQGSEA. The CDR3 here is CSVNDRGGRSGYTF. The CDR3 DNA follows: TGCAGCGTTAATGACAGAGGGGGTCGGAGTGGCTACACCTTC.

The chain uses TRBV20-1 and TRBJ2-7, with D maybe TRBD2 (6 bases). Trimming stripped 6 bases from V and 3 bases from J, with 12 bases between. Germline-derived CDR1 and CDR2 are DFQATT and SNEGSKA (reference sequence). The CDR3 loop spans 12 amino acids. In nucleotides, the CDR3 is TGCAGTGCCACACTAGCTAACTACGAGCAGTACTTC. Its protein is CSATLANYEQYF.

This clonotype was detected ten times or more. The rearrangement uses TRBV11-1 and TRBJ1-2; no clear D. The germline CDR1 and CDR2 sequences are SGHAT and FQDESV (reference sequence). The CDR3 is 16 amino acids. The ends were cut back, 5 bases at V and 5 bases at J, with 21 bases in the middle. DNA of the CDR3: TGTGCCAGCAGCGTAACTAAGACGGCCGAGAGTTATGGCTACACCTTC. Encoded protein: CASSVTKTAESYGYTF.

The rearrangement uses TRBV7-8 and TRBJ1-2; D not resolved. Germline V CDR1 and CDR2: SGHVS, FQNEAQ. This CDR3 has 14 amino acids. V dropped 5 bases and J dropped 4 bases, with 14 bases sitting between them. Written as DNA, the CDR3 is TGTGCCAGCAGCCTAACCGCAGGACTCTATGGCTACACCTTC. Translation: CASSLTAGLYGYTF.

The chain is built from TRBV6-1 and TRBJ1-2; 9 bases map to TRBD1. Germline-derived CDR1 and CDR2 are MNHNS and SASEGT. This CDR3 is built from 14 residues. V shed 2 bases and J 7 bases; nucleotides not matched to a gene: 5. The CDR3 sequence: CASSETGGYFGYTF. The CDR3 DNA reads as TGTGCCAGCAGTGAAACAGGGGGCTACTTTGGCTACACCTTC.

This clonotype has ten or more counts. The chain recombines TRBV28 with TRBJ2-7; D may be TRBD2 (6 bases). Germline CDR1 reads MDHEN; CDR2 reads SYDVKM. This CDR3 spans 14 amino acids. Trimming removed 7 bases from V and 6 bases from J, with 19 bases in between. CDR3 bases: TGTGCCAGCACCTACGGGCAGGGAGGTAGCGAGCAGTACTTC. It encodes CASTYGQGGSEQYF.

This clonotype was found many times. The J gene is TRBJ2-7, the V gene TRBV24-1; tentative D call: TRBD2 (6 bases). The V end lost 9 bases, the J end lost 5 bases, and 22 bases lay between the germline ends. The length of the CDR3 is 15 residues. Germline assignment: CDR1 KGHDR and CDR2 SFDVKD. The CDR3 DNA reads TGTGCCACCTCATCCGGTCGGACGCCGGGAGACGAGCAGTACTTC. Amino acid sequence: CATSSGRTPGDEQYF.

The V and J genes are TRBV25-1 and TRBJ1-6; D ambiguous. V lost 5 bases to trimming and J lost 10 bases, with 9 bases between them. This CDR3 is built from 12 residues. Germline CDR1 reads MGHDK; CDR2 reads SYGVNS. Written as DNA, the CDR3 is TGTGCCAGCAGTCCAACGGGCTCACCCCTCCACTTT. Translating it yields CASSPTGSPLHF.

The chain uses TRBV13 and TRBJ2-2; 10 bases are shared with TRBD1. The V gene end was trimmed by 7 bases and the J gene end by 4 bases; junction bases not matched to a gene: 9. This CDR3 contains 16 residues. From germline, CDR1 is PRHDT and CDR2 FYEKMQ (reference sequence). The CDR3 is CASTPAGQGTTGELFF. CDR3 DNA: TGTGCCAGCACCCCGGCGGGACAGGGGACCACCGGGGAGCTGTTTTTT.

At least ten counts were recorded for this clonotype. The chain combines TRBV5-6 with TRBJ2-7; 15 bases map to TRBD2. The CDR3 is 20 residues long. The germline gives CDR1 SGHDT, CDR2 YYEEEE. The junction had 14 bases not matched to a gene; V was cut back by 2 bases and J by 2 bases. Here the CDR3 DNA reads TGTGCCAGCAGCTTTAAGTACCGGGGGACTAGCGGGAGGCTAACCTACGAGCAGTACTTC. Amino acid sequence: CASSFKYRGTSGRLTYEQYF.

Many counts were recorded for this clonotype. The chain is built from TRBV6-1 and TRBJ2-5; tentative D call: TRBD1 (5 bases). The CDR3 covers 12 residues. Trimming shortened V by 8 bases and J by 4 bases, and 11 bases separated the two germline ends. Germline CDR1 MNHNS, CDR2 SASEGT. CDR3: CASGARGETQYF. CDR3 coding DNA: TGTGCCAGCGGAGCAAGGGGAGAGACCCAGTACTTC.

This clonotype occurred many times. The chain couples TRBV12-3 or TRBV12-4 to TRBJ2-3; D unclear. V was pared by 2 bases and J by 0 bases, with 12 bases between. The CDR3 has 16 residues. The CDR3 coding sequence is TGTGCCAGCAGTTTATTTGCTGGAGCTAGCACAGATACGCAGTATTTT. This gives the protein CASSLFAGASTDTQYF.

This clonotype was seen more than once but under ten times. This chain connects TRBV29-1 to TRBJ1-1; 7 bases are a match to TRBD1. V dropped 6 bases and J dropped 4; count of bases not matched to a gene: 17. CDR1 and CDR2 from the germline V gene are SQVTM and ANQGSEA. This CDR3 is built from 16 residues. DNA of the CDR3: TGCAGCGTGGTTGACAGGGTAGGAAGGGCGAGCACTGAAGCTTTCTTT. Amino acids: CSVVDRVGRASTEAFF.

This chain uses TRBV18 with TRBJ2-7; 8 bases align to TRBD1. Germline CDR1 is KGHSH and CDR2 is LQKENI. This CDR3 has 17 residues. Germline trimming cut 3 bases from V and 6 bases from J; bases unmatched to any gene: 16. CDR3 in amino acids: CASSPPGGNRGASEQYF. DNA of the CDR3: TGTGCCAGCTCACCGCCTGGCGGGAACAGGGGGGCTAGCGAGCAGTACTTC.

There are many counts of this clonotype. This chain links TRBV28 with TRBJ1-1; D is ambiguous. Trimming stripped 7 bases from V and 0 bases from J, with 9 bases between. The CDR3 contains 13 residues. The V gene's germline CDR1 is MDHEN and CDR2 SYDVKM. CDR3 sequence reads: CASNGNMNTEAFF. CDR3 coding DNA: TGTGCCAGCAACGGAAACATGAACACTGAAGCTTTCTTT.

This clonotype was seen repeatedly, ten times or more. This CDR3 is CASSLEGTPSYEQYF. DNA of the CDR3: TGCGCCAGCAGCTTGGAGGGTACTCCCTCCTACGAGCAGTACTTC. This rearrangement joins TRBV5-1 to TRBJ2-7; no reliable D call. Germline CDR1 reads SGHRS; CDR2 reads YFSETQ. The V and J ends lost 0 bases and 0 bases respectively, with 10 bases between them. This CDR3 contains 15 residues.

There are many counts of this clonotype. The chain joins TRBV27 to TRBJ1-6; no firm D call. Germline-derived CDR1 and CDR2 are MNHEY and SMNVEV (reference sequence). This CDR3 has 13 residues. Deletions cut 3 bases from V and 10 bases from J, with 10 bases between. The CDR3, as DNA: TGTGCCAGCAGTTTGGACCTTAGGTCACCCCTCCACTTT. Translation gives CASSLDLRSPLHF.

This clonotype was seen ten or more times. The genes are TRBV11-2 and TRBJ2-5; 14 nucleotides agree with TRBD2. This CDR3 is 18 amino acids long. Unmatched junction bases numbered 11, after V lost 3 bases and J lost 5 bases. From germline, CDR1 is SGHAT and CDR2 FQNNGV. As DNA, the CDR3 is TGTGCCAGCAGCTTCTTGTCTGGACTAGCGGGAGGTGGGGAGACCCAGTACTTC. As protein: CASSFLSGLAGGGETQYF.

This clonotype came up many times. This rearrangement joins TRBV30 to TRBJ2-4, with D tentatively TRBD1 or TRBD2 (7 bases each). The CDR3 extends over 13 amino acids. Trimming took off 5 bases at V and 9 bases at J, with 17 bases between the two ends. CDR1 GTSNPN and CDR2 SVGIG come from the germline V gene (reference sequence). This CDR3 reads CAWDREGFGIQYF. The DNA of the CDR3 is TGTGCCTGGGACAGGGAGGGGTTTGGCATTCAGTACTTC.

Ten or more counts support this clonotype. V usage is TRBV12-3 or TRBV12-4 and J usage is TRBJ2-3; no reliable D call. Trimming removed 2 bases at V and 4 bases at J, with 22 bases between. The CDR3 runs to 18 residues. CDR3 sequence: CASSLYMATQRVADTQYF. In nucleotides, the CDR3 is TGTGCCAGCAGTTTATATATGGCCACCCAACGCGTTGCAGATACGCAGTATTTT.

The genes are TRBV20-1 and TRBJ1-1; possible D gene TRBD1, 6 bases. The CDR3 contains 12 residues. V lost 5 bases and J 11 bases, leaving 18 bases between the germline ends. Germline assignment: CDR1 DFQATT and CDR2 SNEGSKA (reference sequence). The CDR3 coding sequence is TGCAGTGCTGCAAGGAGGGGGGCGACCGCTTTCTTT. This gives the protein CSAARRGATAFF.

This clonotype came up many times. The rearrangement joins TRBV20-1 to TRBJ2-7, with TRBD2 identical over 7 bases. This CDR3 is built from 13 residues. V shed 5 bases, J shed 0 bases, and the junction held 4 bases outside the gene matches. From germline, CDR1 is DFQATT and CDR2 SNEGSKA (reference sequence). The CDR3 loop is CSARAGLSYEQYF. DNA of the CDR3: TGCAGTGCTCGAGCGGGACTCTCCTACGAGCAGTACTTC.

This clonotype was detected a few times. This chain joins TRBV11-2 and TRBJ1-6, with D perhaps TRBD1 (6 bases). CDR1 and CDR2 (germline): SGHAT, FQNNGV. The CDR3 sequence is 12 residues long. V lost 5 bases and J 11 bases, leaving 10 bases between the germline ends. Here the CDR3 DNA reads TGTGCCAGCAGCCTACGGACAGCACCCCTCCACTTT. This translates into CASSLRTAPLHF.

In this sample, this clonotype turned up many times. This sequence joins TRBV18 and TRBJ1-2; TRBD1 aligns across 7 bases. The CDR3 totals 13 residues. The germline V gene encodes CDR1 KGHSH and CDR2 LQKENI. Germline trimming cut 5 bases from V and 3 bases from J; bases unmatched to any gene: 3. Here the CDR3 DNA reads TGTGCCAGCTCAATAGGGACAGACTATGGCTACACCTTC. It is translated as CASSIGTDYGYTF.

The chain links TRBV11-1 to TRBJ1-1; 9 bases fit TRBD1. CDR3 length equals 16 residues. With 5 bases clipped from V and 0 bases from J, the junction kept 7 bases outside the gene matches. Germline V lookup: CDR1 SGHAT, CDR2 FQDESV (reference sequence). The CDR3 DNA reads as TGTGCCAGCAGCCCCCGACAGGGGGGTATGAACACTGAAGCTTTCTTT. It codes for CASSPRQGGMNTEAFF. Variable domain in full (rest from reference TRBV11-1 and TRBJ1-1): EAEVAQSPRYKITEKSQAVAFWCDPISGHATLYWYRQILGQGPELLVQFQDESVVDDSQLPKDRFSAERLKGVDSTLKIQPAELGDSAMYLCASSPRQGGMNTEAFFGQGTRLTVV.

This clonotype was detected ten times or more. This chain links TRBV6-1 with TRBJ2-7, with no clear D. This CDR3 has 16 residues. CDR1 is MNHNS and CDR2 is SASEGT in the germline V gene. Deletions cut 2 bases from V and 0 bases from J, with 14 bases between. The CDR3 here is CASSESLTVNSYEQYF. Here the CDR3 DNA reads TGTGCCAGCAGTGAATCCCTGACGGTAAACTCCTACGAGCAGTACTTC.